The 24 T cell receptor beta chains in this list originate from one sample, sequenced in a study of blood T cell repertoires in COVID-19. The data were produced by immunoSEQ multiplex PCR, yet TCRdb's version contains in-frame clones alone and is incomplete. This sample yields under 300,000 clones, of which around 90% are seen a single time; over 6% belongs to the top ten. The material sequenced was PBMCs or T cells enriched from blood (not recorded which). The receptors stem from a woman aged 30 to 39 with acute COVID-19.

The V gene is TRBV2, the J gene TRBJ2-5; 10 bases align to TRBD2. Germline values: CDR1 SNHLY, CDR2 FYNNEI. This CDR3 contains 15 residues. V was pared by 8 bases and J by 2 bases, with 8 bases of the junction left unmatched. CDR3 in amino acids: CASFKTSGSQETQYF. For the CDR3, the DNA is TGTGCCAGCTTCAAGACTAGCGGGTCACAAGAGACCCAGTACTTC. Combining the CDR3 with reference TRBV2 and TRBJ2-5 gives the whole variable domain EPEVTQTPSHQVTQMGQEVILRCVPISNHLYFYWYRQILGQKVEFLVSFYNNEISEKSEIFDDQFSVERPDGSNFTLKIRSTKLEDSAMYFCASFKTSGSQETQYFGPGTRLLVL.

This clone was seen a single time. V and J are TRBV7-2 and TRBJ2-5; possibly TRBD1 for D (5 bases). This CDR3 is 15 amino acids long. Germline CDR1 is SGHTA and CDR2 is FQGNSA. V was pared by 1 base and J by 5 bases, with 14 bases between. The CDR3 is CASSLEVVAGETQYF. CDR3 DNA sequence: TGTGCCAGCAGCTTAGAAGTGGTGGCAGGGGAGACCCAGTACTTC.

This chain links TRBV28 with TRBJ1-6; TRBD1 matches 7 bases. The CDR3 has 15 amino acids. Germline CDR1 reads MDHEN; CDR2 reads SYDVKM. J gave up 11 bases and V 10 bases, and 17 bases lay outside the gene matches. The CDR3 coding sequence is TGTGCCACCGCGACAGGGATGAGGGGAAGGGCACCCCTCCACTTT. This codes for CATATGMRGRAPLHF.

The chain employs TRBV5-1 and TRBJ1-2; TRBD1 matches at 9 bases. V shed 0 bases, J shed 3 bases, and the junction held 0 bases outside the gene matches. The CDR3 contains 14 residues. CDR1 and CDR2 from the germline V gene are SGHRS and YFSETQ. The CDR3 DNA reads as TGCGCCAGCAGCTTGGGGGACAGGGACTATGGCTACACCTTC. This gives the protein CASSLGDRDYGYTF. The full variable domain, rest sourced from reference TRBV5-1 and TRBJ1-2, is KAGVTQTPRYLIKTRGQQVTLSCSPISGHRSVSWYQQTPGQGLQFLFEYFSETQRNKGNFPGRFSGRQFSNSRSEMNVSTLELGDSALYLCASSLGDRDYGYTFGSGTRLTVV.

The rearrangement uses TRBV7-8 and TRBJ1-5, with D hard to call. The CDR3 covers 14 residues. V was pared by 0 bases and J by 4 bases, with 7 bases between. Germline-derived CDR1 and CDR2 are SGHVS and FQNEAQ. The CDR3 region is CASSLAGSNQPQHF. The CDR3 DNA sequence: TGTGCCAGCAGCTTAGCGGGGAGTAATCAGCCCCAGCATTTT. Full variable domain (missing parts from reference TRBV7-8 and TRBJ1-5): GAGVSQSPRYKVAKRGQDVALRCDPISGHVSLFWYQQALGQGPEFLTYFQNEAQLDKSGLPSDRFFAERPEGSVSTLKIQRTQQEDSAVYLCASSLAGSNQPQHFGDGTRLSIL.

The chain recombines TRBV3-1 (or the pseudogene TRBV3-2) with TRBJ2-2, with D unclear. Germline V CDR1 and CDR2: LGHDT, YNNKEL (reference sequence). Between the trimmed V and J ends, which lost 5 bases and 2 bases, there was a span of 9 bases. The CDR3 is 14 residues long. The DNA for the CDR3 is TGTGCCAGCAGCTCTGAGCCAAACACCGGGGAGCTGTTTTTT. Translated, it gives CASSSEPNTGELFF.

Here the CDR3 DNA reads TGTGCCATCCAGACAGGGTCTTCGGGATCACCCCTCCACTTT. This translates into CAIQTGSSGSPLHF. The J gene is TRBJ1-6, the V gene TRBV10-3; TRBD1 agrees at 7 bases. V lost 8 bases, J lost 10 bases, and 11 bases stayed unmatched. Looked up from germline, CDR1 is ENHRY and CDR2 is SYGVKD. This CDR3 region has 14 residues.

J is TRBJ1-4 and V is TRBV7-9; no clear D. CDR1 is SEHNR and CDR2 is FQNEAQ in the germline V gene (reference sequence). The CDR3 spans 12 residues. Trimming pared 2 bases from V and 8 bases from J, leaving 6 bases between. Written as DNA, the CDR3 is TGTGCCAGCAGCTTATCCGTAGAAAAACTGTTTTTT. It encodes CASSLSVEKLFF.

The chain employs TRBV7-8 and TRBJ1-2; TRBD1 aligns across 8 bases. Per the germline V gene, CDR1 is SGHVS and CDR2 is FQNEAQ. Trimming at V came to 5 bases and at J to 4 bases, leaving 15 bases not matched to a gene. CDR3 length: 17 residues. Written as DNA, the CDR3 is TGTGCCAGCAGCCCCACCACCGGGACAGGCAGAACCTATGGCTACACCTTC. Translation gives CASSPTTGTGRTYGYTF.

V usage is TRBV9 and J usage is TRBJ2-5, with D possibly being TRBD2 (6 bases). The CDR3 sequence is 15 residues long. The germline V and J ends were trimmed by 4 bases and 4 bases, with 17 bases remaining between them. Germline V gene sequence: CDR1 SGDLS, CDR2 YYNGEE. As DNA, the CDR3 is TGTGCCAGCAGCCCGGGGAGGCGGGTAGGAGAGACCCAGTACTTC. Residues: CASSPGRRVGETQYF.

V usage is TRBV11-2 and J usage is TRBJ2-1; no clear D gene. CDR1 is SGHAT and CDR2 is FQNNGV in the germline V gene. The CDR3 is 14 amino acids. Trimming stripped 5 bases from V and 5 bases from J, with 13 bases between. Here the CDR3 reads CASSHPLANNEQFF. CDR3 in DNA: TGTGCCAGCAGCCATCCCTTAGCTAACAATGAGCAGTTCTTC. Drawing the rest from reference TRBV11-2 and TRBJ2-1, the complete variable domain is EAGVAQSPRYKIIEKRQSVAFWCNPISGHATLYWYQQILGQGPKLLIQFQNNGVVDDSQLPKDRFSAERLKGVDSTLKIQPAKLEDSAVYLCASSHPLANNEQFFGPGTRLTVL.

This clone appeared a single time. The rearrangement links TRBV9 to TRBJ1-6; the D gene is possibly TRBD1 (5 bases). V was shortened by 1 base and J by 9 bases, with 11 bases between the two germline ends. The CDR3 spans 14 residues. Germline CDR1 and CDR2: SGDLS and YYNGEE. CDR3 sequence: CASSVQGGGSPLHF. CDR3 coding DNA: TGTGCCAGCAGCGTACAGGGCGGCGGTTCACCCCTCCACTTT.

The gene calls are TRBV6-1 and TRBJ1-5, with D maybe TRBD1 (6 bases). Germline CDR1 and CDR2: MNHNS and SASEGT. With 4 bases removed from V and 4 bases from J, the gap between germline ends came to 17 bases. CDR3 length equals 16 residues. The CDR3: CASSGGQSGKNQPQHF. Here the CDR3 DNA reads TGTGCCAGCAGTGGGGGACAATCGGGGAAAAATCAGCCCCAGCATTTT.

The chain carries TRBV28 and TRBJ1-6; no definite D call. The CDR3 consists of 16 residues. The germline V and J ends were trimmed by 6 bases and 0 bases, with 12 bases remaining between them. Germline assignment: CDR1 MDHEN and CDR2 SYDVKM. The CDR3 protein is CASRLLGSSYNSPLHF. As DNA, the CDR3 is TGTGCCAGCAGGCTCCTGGGGAGCTCCTATAATTCACCCCTCCACTTT.

The CDR3: CASGYRAGELFF. In DNA, the CDR3 is TGTGCCAGTGGGTACAGGGCCGGGGAGCTGTTTTTT. This rearrangement joins TRBV19 to TRBJ2-2; D perhaps matches TRBD1 (6 bases). The germline gives CDR1 LNHDA, CDR2 SQIVND (reference sequence). This CDR3 is 12 amino acids long. The V gene lost 8 bases and the J gene lost 6 bases, with 10 bases spanning the gap.

The V call is TRBV19, the J call TRBJ1-6; D unresolved. Germline V gene sequence: CDR1 LNHDA, CDR2 SQIVND (reference sequence). The ends were cut back, 7 bases at V and 9 bases at J, with 13 bases in the middle. The CDR3 has 13 amino acids. CDR3 sequence (DNA): TGTGCCAGTAAATCCTCTTGGGCTTCACCCCTCCACTTT. The encoded protein is CASKSSWASPLHF.

The genes are TRBV18 and TRBJ1-1, with D possibly TRBD1 on 5 matching bases. The V end was cut by 6 bases, the J end by 2 bases, with 13 bases between. Germline loops: CDR1 KGHSH, CDR2 LQKENI. The CDR3 loop spans 14 amino acids. The chain's CDR3 is CASSPDSVNTEAFF. The CDR3 bases are TGTGCCAGCTCCCCAGACAGCGTTAACACTGAAGCTTTCTTT. The full variable domain, in which reference TRBV18 and TRBJ1-1 provide the parts outside the CDR3, is NAGVMQNPRHLVRRRGQEARLRCSPMKGHSHVYWYRQLPEEGLKFMVYLQKENIIDESGMPKERFSAEFPKEGPSILRIQQVVRGDSAAYFCASSPDSVNTEAFFGQGTRLTVV.

The V gene is TRBV9, the J gene TRBJ2-1; D might be TRBD1 (8 bases). Germline CDR1 is SGDLS and CDR2 is YYNGEE. V was shortened by 0 bases and J by 5 bases, with 18 bases between the two germline ends. The CDR3 spans 17 residues. CDR3 DNA sequence: TGTGCCAGCAGCGTAGGCCCCACAGGGGGGGTTGACAATGAGCAGTTCTTC. Its protein product is CASSVGPTGGVDNEQFF.

V and J are TRBV28 and TRBJ1-2; possibly TRBD1 for D (5 bases). The V gene's germline CDR1 is MDHEN and CDR2 SYDVKM. The CDR3 consists of 19 residues. The ends were cut back, 1 base at V and 0 bases at J, with 21 bases in the middle. CDR3: CASSLSVTGRRLANYGYTF. The CDR3 bases are TGTGCCAGCAGTTTATCGGTTACGGGACGACGACTAGCTAACTATGGCTACACCTTC.

V gene TRBV9 combines with J gene TRBJ1-2; 7 bases match TRBD1. The germline CDR1 and CDR2 sequences are SGDLS and YYNGEE. With V trimmed by 0 bases and J by 2 bases, 13 bases remained unmatched. CDR3 length: 18 residues. The CDR3 is CASSVDQGQIWGNYGYTF. The CDR3 DNA reads as TGTGCCAGCAGCGTAGATCAGGGACAGATATGGGGAAACTATGGCTACACCTTC.

V gene TRBV27 combines with J gene TRBJ1-5, with 8 bases matching TRBD1. J gave up 6 bases and V 7 bases, and 5 bases lay outside the gene matches. This CDR3 is built from 13 residues. Germline CDR1 reads MNHEY; CDR2 reads SMNVEV (reference sequence). CDR3 nucleotide sequence: TGTGCCAGCACAGGGGGCGAGGGTCAGCCCCAGCATTTT. Residues: CASTGGEGQPQHF.

This chain connects TRBV5-4 to TRBJ1-1; 7 positions match TRBD1. V lost 5 bases and J lost 5; bases outside the gene matches: 15. From germline, CDR1 is SGHNT and CDR2 YYREEE (reference sequence). This CDR3 has 16 residues. CDR3 sequence: CASRPLQGSGRTEAFF. The CDR3, as DNA: TGTGCCAGCAGACCCTTACAGGGGTCTGGACGAACTGAAGCTTTCTTT.

The V and J genes are TRBV10-2 and TRBJ2-1; 8 nucleotides align to TRBD2. Germline V gives CDR1 WSHSY, CDR2 SAAADI. The CDR3 has 16 residues. V trimming: 4 bases; J trimming: 7 bases; junction bases outside the gene matches: 12. This chain's CDR3 is CASSAQSGGSGNEQFF. Written as DNA, the CDR3 is TGCGCCAGCAGTGCCCAAAGCGGGGGCTCGGGGAATGAGCAGTTCTTC.

The V and J genes are TRBV9 and TRBJ1-4; 7 nucleotides match TRBD1. The CDR3 is 15 amino acids. Losses at the gene ends were 3 bases for V and 6 bases for J; bases not matched to a gene: 8. CDR1 is SGDLS and CDR2 is YYNGEE in the germline V gene. CDR3 loop: CASSGGTARDEKLFF. CDR3 DNA sequence: TGTGCCAGCAGCGGAGGGACAGCAAGGGATGAAAAACTGTTTTTT.